The present entry profiles one T cell receptor (beta chain) with its context. The data were produced by immunoSEQ multiplex PCR, yet TCRdb's version contains in-frame clones alone and is incomplete. The sample records some 300,000 clones, 85% being singletons. The data originate from a study of blood T cell repertoires in COVID-19. The overall study: Italy, Spain and the United States were the sources of the convalescent and acute COVID-19 samples.

The sample consisted of peripheral blood. The sequence came from a woman in her forties or fifties with active or convalescent COVID-19.

CDR3 coding DNA: TGTGCCAGCTCACCAATTGGGAGGACGAGCTCTGGAAACACCATATATTTT. This encodes CASSPIGRTSSGNTIYF. This chain uses TRBV18 with TRBJ1-3; D gene unclear. Germline V gene sequence: CDR1 KGHSH, CDR2 LQKENI. V shed 2 bases and J shed 0 bases, with 14 bases lying between them. The CDR3 runs to 17 residues. Full variable domain (outside the CDR3, taken from reference TRBV18 and TRBJ1-3): NAGVMQNPRHLVRRRGQEARLRCSPMKGHSHVYWYRQLPEEGLKFMVYLQKENIIDESGMPKERFSAEFPKEGPSILRIQQVVRGDSAAYFCASSPIGRTSSGNTIYFGEGSWLTVV.